The rows below give T cell receptor beta chains drawn from one sample of a study of graft-versus-host responses after intestinal transplantation. Here immunoSEQ multiplex PCR was the method, and the copy in TCRdb shows in-frame clones only, minus some. Of some 79,000 clones listed, about 88% are singletons. No antigen has been identified for these receptors. The specimen was unstimulated CD4+ T cells sorted from spleen or lymph node cells, collected before intestinal transplant. Every receptor here comes from a human donor who received an intestinal transplant. CDR3s include the opening cysteine and the closing phenylalanine or tryptophan. Each record gives: clone size, V gene, D gene, J gene, CDR3 protein, CDR3 DNA. A D gene is named only where the DNA matches it firmly. Clone size is not always given. Where it is, it says once, few, many or a class for expanded clones.

clone_size: .
v_call: TRBV5-1
d_call: TRBD1
j_call: TRBJ2-6
cdr3_aa: CASRLTGYGGANVLTF
cdr3_nt: TGCGCCAGCAGGTTGACAGGGTACGGTGGGGCCAACGTCCTGACTTTC

clone_size: .
v_call: TRBV12-2
d_call: .
j_call: TRBJ2-5
cdr3_aa: CASRLTGKTQYF
cdr3_nt: TGTGCAAGTCGCTTAACGGGGAAGACCCAGTACTTC

clone_size: once
v_call: TRBV6-6
d_call: TRBD2
j_call: TRBJ2-1
cdr3_aa: CASDRGGGFKDEQFF
cdr3_nt: TGTGCCAGTGACCGGGGGGGAGGGTTCAAGGATGAGCAGTTCTTC

clone_size: .
v_call: TRBV27
d_call: .
j_call: TRBJ1-6
cdr3_aa: CASSPWGGAGSPLHF
cdr3_nt: TGTGCCAGCAGTCCCTGGGGGGGGGCTGGTTCACCCCTCCACTTT

clone_size: .
v_call: TRBV4-2
d_call: TRBD1
j_call: TRBJ1-4
cdr3_aa: CASSQVIDRGAEKLFF
cdr3_nt: TGTGCCAGCAGCCAAGTTATTGACAGGGGGGCTGAAAAACTGTTTTTT

clone_size: .
v_call: TRBV7-9
d_call: .
j_call: TRBJ1-2
cdr3_aa: CASSTQQGRANGYTF
cdr3_nt: TGTGCCAGCAGCACTCAACAGGGTAGGGCTAATGGCTACACCTTC

clone_size: .
v_call: TRBV2
d_call: TRBD1
j_call: TRBJ1-2
cdr3_aa: CASSPGTGASAGYGYTF
cdr3_nt: TGTGCCAGCAGTCCCGGGACAGGGGCCTCGGCGGGCTATGGCTACACCTTC

clone_size: .
v_call: TRBV6-5
d_call: .
j_call: TRBJ1-1
cdr3_aa: CASSHGEMRAEAFF
cdr3_nt: TGTGCCAGCAGTCACGGGGAGATGAGAGCTGAAGCTTTCTTT

clone_size: .
v_call: TRBV10-3
d_call: .
j_call: TRBJ2-3
cdr3_aa: CAIRPPGSVDTQYF
cdr3_nt: TGTGCCATCAGGCCCCCCGGGTCAGTTGATACGCAGTATTTT

clone_size: .
v_call: TRBV6-1
d_call: .
j_call: TRBJ1-1
cdr3_aa: CASSVEVNTEAFF
cdr3_nt: TGTGCCAGCAGTGTGGAGGTGAACACTGAAGCTTTCTTT

clone_size: .
v_call: TRBV5-1
d_call: .
j_call: TRBJ2-7
cdr3_aa: CASSLLGASSSYEQYF
cdr3_nt: TGCGCCAGCAGCTTGCTTGGGGCCTCCAGCTCCTACGAGCAGTACTTC

clone_size: .
v_call: TRBV6-1
d_call: TRBD2
j_call: TRBJ2-3
cdr3_aa: CASSPLGGGTDTQYF
cdr3_nt: TGTGCCAGCAGCCCCCTGGGGGGGGGCACAGATACGCAGTATTTT

clone_size: .
v_call: TRBV6-1
d_call: .
j_call: TRBJ1-5
cdr3_aa: CASRANQPQHF
cdr3_nt: TGTGCCAGCAGGGCAAATCAGCCCCAGCATTTT

clone_size: .
v_call: TRBV6-1
d_call: TRBD1
j_call: TRBJ2-3
cdr3_aa: CAAKQGGNIDTQYF
cdr3_nt: TGTGCCGCTAAACAGGGGGGCAACATTGATACGCAGTATTTT

clone_size: .
v_call: TRBV5-4
d_call: .
j_call: TRBJ2-5
cdr3_aa: CASSLGAAGGQETQYF
cdr3_nt: TGTGCCAGCAGCTTGGGGGCCGCAGGGGGGCAAGAGACCCAGTACTTC

clone_size: once
v_call: TRBV7-3
d_call: .
j_call: TRBJ2-5
cdr3_aa: CASAGGVNPQETQYF
cdr3_nt: TGTGCCAGCGCTGGAGGAGTAAACCCTCAAGAGACCCAGTACTTC

clone_size: .
v_call: TRBV11-2
d_call: TRBD1
j_call: TRBJ2-3
cdr3_aa: CASSPSTGYSDTQYF
cdr3_nt: TGTGCCAGCAGCCCCTCGACAGGGTATTCAGATACGCAGTATTTT

clone_size: .
v_call: TRBV6-5
d_call: TRBD2
j_call: TRBJ2-1
cdr3_aa: CASSTPGTSGYEQFF
cdr3_nt: TGTGCCAGCAGCACCCCAGGGACTAGCGGGTATGAGCAGTTCTTC

clone_size: .
v_call: TRBV6-1
d_call: TRBD1
j_call: TRBJ1-2
cdr3_aa: CASSAQGQGVLYGYTF
cdr3_nt: TGTGCCAGCAGTGCCCAGGGACAGGGAGTCCTCTATGGCTACACCTTC

clone_size: .
v_call: TRBV10-2
d_call: TRBD1
j_call: TRBJ1-5
cdr3_aa: CASRQGVNSNQPQHF
cdr3_nt: TGCGCCAGCAGACAGGGGGTTAATAGCAATCAGCCCCAGCATTTT

clone_size: .
v_call: TRBV19
d_call: TRBD1
j_call: TRBJ2-7
cdr3_aa: CASSMGQATYEQYF
cdr3_nt: TGTGCCAGTAGTATGGGACAGGCCACCTACGAGCAGTACTTC

clone_size: .
v_call: TRBV28
d_call: .
j_call: TRBJ2-7
cdr3_aa: CASSPLNEQYF
cdr3_nt: TGTGCCAGCAGTCCCCTAAACGAGCAGTACTTC

clone_size: .
v_call: TRBV19
d_call: TRBD1
j_call: TRBJ1-1
cdr3_aa: CASTETGEAFF
cdr3_nt: TGTGCCAGCACAGAGACAGGGGAGGCTTTCTTT

clone_size: .
v_call: TRBV30
d_call: .
j_call: TRBJ1-5
cdr3_aa: CAWSVRGGNQPQHF
cdr3_nt: TGTGCCTGGAGTGTACGTGGAGGCAATCAGCCCCAGCATTTT